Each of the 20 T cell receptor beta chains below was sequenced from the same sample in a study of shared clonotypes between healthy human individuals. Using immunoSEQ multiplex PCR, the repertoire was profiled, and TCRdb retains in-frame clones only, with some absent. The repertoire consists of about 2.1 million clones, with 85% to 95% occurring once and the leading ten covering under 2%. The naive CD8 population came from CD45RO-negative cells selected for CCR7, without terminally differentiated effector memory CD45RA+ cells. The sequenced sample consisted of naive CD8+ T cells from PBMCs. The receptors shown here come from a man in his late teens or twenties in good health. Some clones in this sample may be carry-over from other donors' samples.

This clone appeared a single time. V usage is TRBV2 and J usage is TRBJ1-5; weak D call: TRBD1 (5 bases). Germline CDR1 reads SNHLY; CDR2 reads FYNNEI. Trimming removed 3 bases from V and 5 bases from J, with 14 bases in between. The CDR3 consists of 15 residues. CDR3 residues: CASSDPQAFYQPQHF. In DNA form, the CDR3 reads TGTGCCAGCAGTGATCCACAGGCCTTTTATCAGCCCCAGCATTTT.

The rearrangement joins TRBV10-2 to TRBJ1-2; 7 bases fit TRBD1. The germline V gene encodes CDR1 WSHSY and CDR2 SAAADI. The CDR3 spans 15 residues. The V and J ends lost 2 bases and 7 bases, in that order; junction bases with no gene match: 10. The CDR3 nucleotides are TGCGCCAGCAGTGAGGGCCCGGACAGGTTAGGTGGCTACACCTTC. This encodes CASSEGPDRLGGYTF.

This CDR3 is CASSEFPSNTEAFF. In DNA, the CDR3 is TGTGCCAGCAGTGAATTTCCATCGAACACTGAAGCTTTCTTT. The V gene is TRBV2, the J gene TRBJ1-1; no definite D call. This CDR3 comprises 14 residues. V shed 2 bases and J shed 1 base, with 8 bases lying between them. CDR1 and CDR2 from the germline V gene are SNHLY and FYNNEI.

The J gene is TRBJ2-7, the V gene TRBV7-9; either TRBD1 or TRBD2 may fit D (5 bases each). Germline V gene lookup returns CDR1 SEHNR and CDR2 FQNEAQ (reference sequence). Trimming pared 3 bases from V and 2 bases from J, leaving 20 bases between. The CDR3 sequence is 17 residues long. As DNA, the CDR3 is TGTGCCAGCAGCTTCGATGGGGGTGGGATACGGACCTACGAGCAGTACTTC. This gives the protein CASSFDGGGIRTYEQYF.

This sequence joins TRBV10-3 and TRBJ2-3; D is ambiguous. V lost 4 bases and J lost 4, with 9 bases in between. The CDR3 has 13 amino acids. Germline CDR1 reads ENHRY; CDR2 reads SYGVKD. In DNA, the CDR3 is TGTGCCATCAGTGTCGAGTTTTCAGATACGCAGTATTTT. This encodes CAISVEFSDTQYF.

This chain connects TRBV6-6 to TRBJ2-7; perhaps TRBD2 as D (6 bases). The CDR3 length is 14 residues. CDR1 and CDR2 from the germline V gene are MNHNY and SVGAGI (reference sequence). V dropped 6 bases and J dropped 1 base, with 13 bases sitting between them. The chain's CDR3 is CASRRLGTSYEQYF. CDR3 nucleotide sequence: TGTGCCAGCAGGCGACTAGGGACTTCCTACGAGCAGTACTTC.

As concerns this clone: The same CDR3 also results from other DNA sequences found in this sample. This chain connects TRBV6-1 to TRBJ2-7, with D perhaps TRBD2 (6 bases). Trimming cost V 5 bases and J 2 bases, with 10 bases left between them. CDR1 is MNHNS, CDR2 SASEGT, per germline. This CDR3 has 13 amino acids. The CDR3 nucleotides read TGTGCCAGCAGTCTGACGGGGGCCTACGAGCAGTACTTC. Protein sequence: CASSLTGAYEQYF.

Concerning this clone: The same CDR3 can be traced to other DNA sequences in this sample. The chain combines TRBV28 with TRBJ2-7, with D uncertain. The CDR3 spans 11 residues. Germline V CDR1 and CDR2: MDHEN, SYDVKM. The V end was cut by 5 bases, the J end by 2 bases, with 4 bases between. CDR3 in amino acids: CASSQAYEQYF. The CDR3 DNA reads TGTGCCAGCAGTCAAGCCTACGAGCAGTACTTC.

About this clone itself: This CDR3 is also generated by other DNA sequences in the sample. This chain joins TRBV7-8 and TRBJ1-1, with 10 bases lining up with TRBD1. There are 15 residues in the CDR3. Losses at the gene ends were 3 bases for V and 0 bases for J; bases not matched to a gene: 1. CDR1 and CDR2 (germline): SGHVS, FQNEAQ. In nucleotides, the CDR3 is TGTGCCAGCAGCTTGACAGGGGGCTTGAACACTGAAGCTTTCTTT. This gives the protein CASSLTGGLNTEAFF.

The CDR3 here is CASAMTGTGNEQYF. CDR3 DNA: TGTGCCAGCGCAATGACCGGGACAGGGAACGAGCAGTACTTC. The chain couples TRBV27 to TRBJ2-7; 9 positions match TRBD1. Losses at the gene ends were 8 bases for V and 5 bases for J; bases not matched to a gene: 10. Germline V lookup: CDR1 MNHEY, CDR2 SMNVEV (reference sequence). The CDR3 is made up of 14 amino acids.

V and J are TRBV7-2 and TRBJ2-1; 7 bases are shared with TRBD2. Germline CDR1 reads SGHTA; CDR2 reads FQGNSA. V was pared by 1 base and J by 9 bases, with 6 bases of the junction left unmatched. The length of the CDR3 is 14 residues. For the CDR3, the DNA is TGTGCCAGCAGCTTAGGAGGGAGGGCCAGTGAGCAGTTCTTC. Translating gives CASSLGGRASEQFF.

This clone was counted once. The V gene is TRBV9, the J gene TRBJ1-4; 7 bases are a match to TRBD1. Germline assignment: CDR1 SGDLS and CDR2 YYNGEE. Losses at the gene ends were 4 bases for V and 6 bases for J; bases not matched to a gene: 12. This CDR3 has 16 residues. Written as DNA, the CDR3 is TGTGCCAGCAGCTCCCACCCGGGGACAGCTTATGAAAAACTGTTTTTT. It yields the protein CASSSHPGTAYEKLFF.

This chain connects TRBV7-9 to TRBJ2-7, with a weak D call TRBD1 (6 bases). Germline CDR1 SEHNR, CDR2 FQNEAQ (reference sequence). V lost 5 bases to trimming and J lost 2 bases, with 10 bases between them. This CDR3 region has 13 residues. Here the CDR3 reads CASSRTAAYEQYF. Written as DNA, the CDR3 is TGTGCCAGCAGCCGGACAGCGGCCTACGAGCAGTACTTC.

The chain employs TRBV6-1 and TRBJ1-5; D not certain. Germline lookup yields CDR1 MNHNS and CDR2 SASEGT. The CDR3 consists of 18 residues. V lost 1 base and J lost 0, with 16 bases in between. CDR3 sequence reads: CASSEDPPWIYSNQPQHF. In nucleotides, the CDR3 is TGTGCCAGCAGTGAAGACCCACCCTGGATATATAGCAATCAGCCCCAGCATTTT.

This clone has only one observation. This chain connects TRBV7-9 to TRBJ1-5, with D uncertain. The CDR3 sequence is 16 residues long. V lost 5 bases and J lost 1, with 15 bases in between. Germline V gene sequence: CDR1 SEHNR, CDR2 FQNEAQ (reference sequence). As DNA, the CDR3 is TGTGCCAGCAGCGCCCGGGCCAGCGGCAGCAATCAGCCCCAGCATTTT. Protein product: CASSARASGSNQPQHF.

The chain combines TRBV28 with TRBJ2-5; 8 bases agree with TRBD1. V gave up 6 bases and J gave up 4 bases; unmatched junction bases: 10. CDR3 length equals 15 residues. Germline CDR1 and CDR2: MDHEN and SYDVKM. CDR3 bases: TGTGCCAGCAGCCCATACGACAGGGGAGGAGAGACCCAGTACTTC. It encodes CASSPYDRGGETQYF.

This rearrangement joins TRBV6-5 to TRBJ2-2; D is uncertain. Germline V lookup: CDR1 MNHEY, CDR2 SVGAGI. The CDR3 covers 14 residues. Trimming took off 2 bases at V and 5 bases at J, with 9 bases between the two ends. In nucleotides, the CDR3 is TGTGCCAGCAGTTACGTTGTGGGGACCGGGGAGCTGTTTTTT. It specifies CASSYVVGTGELFF.

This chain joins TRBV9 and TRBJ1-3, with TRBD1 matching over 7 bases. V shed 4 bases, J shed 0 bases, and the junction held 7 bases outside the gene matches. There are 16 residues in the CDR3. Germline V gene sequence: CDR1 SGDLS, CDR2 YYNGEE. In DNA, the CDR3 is TGTGCCAGCAGCTCCCAGACAGGGAGCTCTGGAAACACCATATATTTT. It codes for CASSSQTGSSGNTIYF.

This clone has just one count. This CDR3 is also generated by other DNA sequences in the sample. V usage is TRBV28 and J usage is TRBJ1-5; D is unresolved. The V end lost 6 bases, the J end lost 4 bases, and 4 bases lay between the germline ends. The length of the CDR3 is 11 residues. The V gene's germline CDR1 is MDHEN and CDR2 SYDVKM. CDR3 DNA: TGTGCCAGCAGCTTAAATCAGCCCCAGCATTTT. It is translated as CASSLNQPQHF.

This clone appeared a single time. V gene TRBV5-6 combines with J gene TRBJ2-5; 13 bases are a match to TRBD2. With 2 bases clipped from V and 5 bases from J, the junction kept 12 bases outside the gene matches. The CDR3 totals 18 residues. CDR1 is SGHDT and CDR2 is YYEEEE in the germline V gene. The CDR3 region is CASSLGGTSGNLVETQYF. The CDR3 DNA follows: TGTGCCAGCAGCTTAGGTGGGACTAGCGGGAATCTGGTTGAGACCCAGTACTTC. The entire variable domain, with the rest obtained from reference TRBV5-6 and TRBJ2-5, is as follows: DAGVTQSPTHLIKTRGQQVTLRCSPKSGHDTVSWYQQALGQGPQFIFQYYEEEERQRGNFPDRFSGHQFPNYSSELNVNALLLGDSALYLCASSLGGTSGNLVETQYFGPGTRLLVL.